The rows below give T cell receptor beta chains drawn from one sample of a study of control samples from healthy donors and cancer patients. The table came from immunoSEQ multiplex PCR; TCRdb's copy has only in-frame clones and leaves some out. The profile shows under 65,000 clones, around 87% of them singletons. Material: PBMCs. All receptors come from a woman aged 55-75 years with lung cancer. Each CDR3 is given with its conserved first and last residue. Clone size appears in some rows only: once, few, many, or a class for an expanded clone.

j_call clone_size v_call cdr3_length cdr3_aa
TRBJ2-7 . TRBV7-2 15 CASSKSGTGGYEQYF
TRBJ2-2 . TRBV5-1 16 CASSLRGQGDAGELFF
TRBJ1-1 . TRBV30 11 CAWSSGGTAFF
TRBJ1-2 . TRBV19 13 CASREDRGRGYTF
TRBJ1-2 few TRBV18 11 CASSPSHGYTF
TRBJ2-7 few TRBV6-6 12 CASSLSGYEQYF
TRBJ1-5 . TRBV5-5 14 CASSLDAGNQPQHF
TRBJ2-3 . TRBV6-6 17 CASSQRVVQGGTDTQYF
TRBJ2-1 . TRBV12-3/TRBV12-4 13 CATDAGGGNEQFF
TRBJ1-1 . TRBV18 13 CASSPAYSGEAFF
TRBJ1-1 . TRBV18 15 CASSPKAAPELEAFF
TRBJ1-2 . TRBV5-8 14 CASSYGLANYGYTF
TRBJ1-3 . TRBV30 15 CAWRRGQRSGNTIYF
TRBJ2-1 . TRBV10-3 15 CAISESGSSYNEQFF
TRBJ1-4 once TRBV27 16 CASSPSGDRGWEKLFF
TRBJ2-7 . TRBV7-3 13 CASSPKGGYEQYF
TRBJ1-1 . TRBV27 13 CASSRYRATEAFF
TRBJ1-2 . TRBV19 13 CASRLGPLGGYTF
TRBJ2-7 . TRBV12-3/TRBV12-4 13 CASSFTRGYEQYF
TRBJ1-1 once TRBV24-1 13 CATSDSQGTEAFF
TRBJ1-5 . TRBV5-1 17 CASSRDRGRGGNQPQHF
TRBJ2-7 . TRBV2 13 CASTQSRSYEQYF
TRBJ2-7 . TRBV27 13 CASSGGSSYEQYF
TRBJ2-5 . TRBV30 15 CAWRGTFEAGETQYF
TRBJ1-1 . TRBV15 17 CATSREGSAGMNTEAFF
TRBJ2-5 . TRBV2 10 CASSEETQYF
TRBJ1-5 few TRBV15 15 CATSRDATVYQPQHF
TRBJ2-1 . TRBV9 14 CASSVEQGRNKQFF
TRBJ2-7 . TRBV3-1/TRBV3-2 11 CATKQAHEQYF
TRBJ1-1 once TRBV7-9 14 CASSLQEGNTEAFF
TRBJ1-1 once TRBV3-1/TRBV3-2 13 CASSQDRPREAFF
TRBJ2-7 . TRBV29-1 15 CSVISGQGLPHEQYF
TRBJ1-2 few TRBV19 14 CASSIPDGFYGYTF
TRBJ2-1 . TRBV7-2 14 CASSLKREFNEQFF
TRBJ2-7 . TRBV13 15 CASSSYRQGNYEQYF
TRBJ1-2 . TRBV6-5 13 CASNGRGHFGYTF
TRBJ1-5 . TRBV28 17 CASSAVGARGSNQPQHF
TRBJ2-3 . TRBV5-1 14 CASSLGSVTDTQYF
TRBJ1-1 . TRBV27 17 CASSLSAFVSGQREAFF
TRBJ2-7 once TRBV3-1/TRBV3-2 15 CASSVTSGGNYEQYF
TRBJ1-5 few TRBV27 15 CASSPGTGGGQPQHF
TRBJ2-2 . TRBV19 14 CASSMGGYTGELFF
TRBJ1-2 . TRBV5-5 14 CASVSTGNNYGYTF
TRBJ1-4 . TRBV6-6 16 CASRFLGSPTNEKLFF
TRBJ1-2 . TRBV5-6 15 CASSSLDRSNYGYTF
TRBJ1-2 . TRBV6-6 15 CASSYSTRVIYGYTF
TRBJ1-3 . TRBV4-1 18 CASSLYSPGQGFGNTIYF
TRBJ2-1 . TRBV11-1 16 CASSLGTSGRGNEQFF